The 12 T cell receptor beta chains listed next were all sequenced from one sample in a study of early T cells in non-severe SARS-CoV-2 infection. TCRdb re-derived calls from the 5' RACE reads in MiXCR, one entry per CDR3 protein. The sample includes 62,000 or so distinct CDR3 sequences, approximately 10% of them seen just once. Sequencing was carried out using whole blood. These receptors all stem from an adult who was a healthcare worker with PCR-confirmed SARS-CoV-2 infection or an uninfected control (not recorded which).

This sequence joins TRBV19 and TRBJ2-3; 8 nucleotides match TRBD1. Germline loops: CDR1 LNHDA, CDR2 SQIVND (reference sequence). With V trimmed by 7 bases and J by 2 bases, 5 bases remained unmatched. The CDR3 has 14 amino acids. The CDR3 bases are TGTGCCAGTACAGACAGGGGCTACACAGATACGCAGTATTTT. Its protein product is CASTDRGYTDTQYF.

This chain uses TRBV2 with TRBJ2-3; D call uncertain. The CDR3 has 16 residues. The V end was cut by 6 bases, the J end by 5 bases, with 21 bases between. CDR1 SNHLY and CDR2 FYNNEI come from the germline V gene. The CDR3 here is CASSPLGPVKRDTQYF. DNA for the CDR3: TGTGCCAGCAGCCCCCTTGGGCCAGTTAAGAGAGATACGCAGTATTTT.

This CDR3 is CASSLNAGQGNTIYF. CDR3 DNA: TGTGCCAGCAGCTTAAACGCGGGACAAGGAAACACCATATATTTT. The chain carries TRBV7-2 and TRBJ1-3; maybe TRBD1 (6 bases). This CDR3 region has 15 residues. The V gene's germline CDR1 is SGHTA and CDR2 FQGNSA. V shed 2 bases and J shed 4 bases, with 12 bases lying between them.

This clonotype was observed many times. This chain links TRBV7-2 with TRBJ1-1, with 10 bases that match TRBD1. Germline assignment: CDR1 SGHTA and CDR2 FQGNSA. The CDR3 length is 16 residues. J lost 4 bases, V lost 5 bases, and 10 bases had no gene match. DNA of the CDR3: TGTGCCAGCAGCCCCCGGGACAGGGGCCTTTCCACTGAAGCTTTCTTT. The encoded protein is CASSPRDRGLSTEAFF.

This clonotype came up a few times. This chain joins TRBV5-1 and TRBJ1-2; D perhaps matches TRBD1 (6 bases). CDR1 and CDR2 from the germline V gene are SGHRS and YFSETQ. The CDR3 has 13 residues. Trimming shortened V by 4 bases and J by 6 bases, and 13 bases separated the two germline ends. In DNA, the CDR3 is TGCGCCAGCAGCCCTGGACAGTCGAATGGCTACACCTTC. Its translation is CASSPGQSNGYTF.

This clonotype was recorded at least ten times. The V gene is TRBV5-1, the J gene TRBJ1-6; possibly TRBD1 for D (6 bases). V lost 7 bases and J lost 3, with 14 bases in between. Germline CDR1 is SGHRS and CDR2 is YFSETQ. The CDR3 spans 15 residues. CDR3 DNA sequence: TGCGCCAGCCGTACAGGGAGCGTCTATAATTCACCCCTCCACTTT. This encodes CASRTGSVYNSPLHF.

This clonotype was seen ten or more times. This chain uses TRBV7-9 with TRBJ1-1, with 7 nucleotides matching TRBD1. Germline CDR1 SEHNR, CDR2 FQNEAQ (reference sequence). The CDR3 runs to 15 residues. Unmatched junction bases numbered 8, after V lost 6 bases and J lost 1 base. The CDR3 loop reads CASRIRDRENTEAFF. The CDR3 nucleotides read TGTGCCAGCAGAATCCGGGACAGAGAGAACACTGAAGCTTTCTTT.

The chain links TRBV7-9 to TRBJ2-3; perhaps TRBD1 as D (5 bases). Trimming took 4 bases from V and 5 from J, leaving 16 bases between them. Germline V gene sequence: CDR1 SEHNR, CDR2 FQNEAQ (reference sequence). The length of the CDR3 is 15 residues. In DNA, the CDR3 is TGTGCCAGCAGCTCGACAGCTGGCACACAAGATACGCAGTATTTT. Translated, it gives CASSSTAGTQDTQYF.

The sample holds many counts of this clonotype. At one end the junction does not follow the germline gene, possibly because of a read error. The V call is TRBV2, the J call TRBJ1-6; D perhaps matches TRBD1 (5 bases). The length of the CDR3 is 12 residues. CDR1 is SNHLY, CDR2 FYNNEI, per germline. The CDR3 bases are TGTGCCAGCAGACAGATGGGACGGCCCGCCTACTTT. This translates into CASRQMGRPAYF.

This clonotype was picked up a small number of times. The V gene is TRBV20-1, the J gene TRBJ1-2; D is undetermined. Germline values: CDR1 DFQATT, CDR2 SNEGSKA (reference sequence). There are 12 residues in the CDR3. V lost 4 bases to trimming and J lost 4 bases, with 10 bases between them. The CDR3 is CSATKDSYGYTF. The DNA for the CDR3 is TGCAGTGCTACGAAGGATAGCTATGGCTACACCTTC.

The chain couples TRBV10-3 to TRBJ1-5; no clear D. The CDR3 has 14 residues. In germline, CDR1 is ENHRY, CDR2 SYGVKD. Trimming took off 5 bases at V and 2 bases at J, with 10 bases between the two ends. This CDR3 is CAISRDGRNQPQHF. DNA for the CDR3: TGTGCCATCAGTAGAGACGGGCGCAATCAGCCCCAGCATTTT.

There are a few counts of this clonotype. The chain carries TRBV12-3 or TRBV12-4 and TRBJ2-3, with D perhaps matching TRBD1 or TRBD2 (5 bases each). V lost 1 base and J 8 bases, leaving 19 bases between the germline ends. This CDR3 contains 16 residues. The CDR3 reads CASSLDGRTRGGTQYF. The CDR3 DNA sequence: TGTGCCAGCAGTTTAGACGGCCGGACCCGGGGCGGTACGCAGTATTTT.